The rows below give T cell receptor beta chains drawn from one sample of a study of cytomegalovirus exposure and HLA in healthy donors. Libraries were prepared by immunoSEQ multiplex PCR; TCRdb keeps only in-frame clonotypes and omits some of them. Found here are about 140,000 clones, 75% to 90% of them singletons; the top ten hold about 1.6%. Sequenced sample: PBMCs. The source is a middle-aged man in good health and CMV-seronegative. Both conserved end residues are part of each CDR3. The order of the fields is V gene, clone size, J gene, D gene, CDR3 protein. A D gene is named only where the DNA matches it firmly. Only some rows state a clone size, as once, few, many or a class for expanded clones.

>TRBV4-1|.|TRBJ1-2|.
CASSPGRAANYGYTF
>TRBV10-3|once|TRBJ1-2|.
CAIRAGSGNYGYTF
>TRBV2|.|TRBJ1-2|.
CANPPIPGQSYGYTF
>TRBV14|once|TRBJ2-1|TRBD2
CASSPWGLAGNNEQFF
>TRBV27|.|TRBJ1-1|.
CASSLQGQNTEAFF
>TRBV19|.|TRBJ2-4|.
CASSRGDLAKNIQYF
>TRBV19|.|TRBJ1-4|.
CASLPRGRGNEKLFF
>TRBV5-1|.|TRBJ1-5|TRBD1
CASSSSPTGEGNQPQHF
>TRBV25-1|few|TRBJ1-2|.
CASSELVTDMSGYTF
>TRBV29-1|few|TRBJ2-6|.
CSVGANGANVLTF
>TRBV13|once|TRBJ2-2|TRBD1
CASSLGGQGRLTGELFF
>TRBV7-9|.|TRBJ1-1|.
CASSHRGGEVTEAFF
>TRBV7-2|.|TRBJ1-2|TRBD1
CASSLTAPGQGARGYTF
>TRBV9|.|TRBJ1-5|TRBD1
CATGTGNQPQHF
>TRBV10-3|.|TRBJ2-7|TRBD2
CAISGGGRGTYEQYF
>TRBV4-3|.|TRBJ2-2|.
CASSPEGATGRNTGELFF
>TRBV5-8|.|TRBJ2-5|.
CASSGSWETQYF
>TRBV5-1|.|TRBJ1-1|.
CASSAGQRGTEAFF
>TRBV5-5|.|TRBJ2-3|TRBD2
CASSTGTSDTDTQYF
>TRBV6-5|.|TRBJ2-1|TRBD2
CASTASLAGGKEQFF
>TRBV28|.|TRBJ1-2|TRBD1
CASESPATGYNYGYTF
>TRBV19|.|TRBJ2-7|TRBD2
CASSIMFVEREFYEQYF
>TRBV27|.|.|TRBD1
CASSRDPDRAYEQYF
>TRBV6-6|.|TRBJ2-1|TRBD1
CASSRGQGADYNEQFF
>TRBV21-1|.|TRBJ1-1|.
CASSPSFGGLAEAFF
>TRBV4-1|.|TRBJ2-7|TRBD1
CASSRTGTGLSYEQYF
>TRBV28|.|TRBJ1-5|.
CASSAQGRGQPQHF
>TRBV21-1|.|TRBJ1-2|.
CASGDRGRDYGYTF
>TRBV19|.|TRBJ2-2|.
CASSIGLGLQNTGELFF
>TRBV27|.|TRBJ1-2|TRBD1
CASSLTQGAGYTF
>TRBV5-3|.|TRBJ1-4|TRBD1
CARSLARGPAVGEKLFF
>TRBV9|.|TRBJ1-4|.
CASSSWPATNEKLFF
>TRBV30|.|TRBJ2-7|TRBD2
CAWSQRGEGEQYF
>TRBV5-1|.|TRBJ2-1|TRBD1
CASSQDRFLEQFF
>TRBV7-7|.|TRBJ2-5|.
CASSLVPDSLETQYF
>TRBV19|.|TRBJ2-5|TRBD2
CASSIGASGGVAETQYF
>TRBV14|.|TRBJ2-1|.
CASSDRGVYNEQFF
>TRBV25-1|.|TRBJ1-5|.
CASSEYSRGVIQPQHF
>TRBV29-1|.|TRBJ1-5|TRBD1
CSVIQGNSNQPQHF
>TRBV21-1|.|TRBJ2-3|.
CASSKPRTEKSSTDTQYF
>TRBV6-1|.|TRBJ2-7|.
CASSEGPGQTYEQYF
>TRBV5-6|.|TRBJ2-4|TRBD1
CASSSLDEGQGRLHF
>TRBV10-1|.|TRBJ1-6|.
CASNITGPKSPLHF
>TRBV28|.|TRBJ2-7|.
CAGSPGQGYEQYF
>TRBV28|.|TRBJ1-4|.
CASSWEMRFEKLFF
>TRBV19|.|TRBJ2-7|TRBD2
CASSISGGYYEQYF
>TRBV5-4|.|TRBJ1-1|TRBD1
CASSRDSHTLNTEAFF
>TRBV29-1|.|TRBJ2-7|TRBD2
CSVESGGTSYEQYF